Following are 22 T cell receptor beta chains from one sample sequenced in a study of identical twins. TCRdb recomputed calls from the 5' RACE reads with MiXCR, one row per CDR3 protein. The data hold 700,000 to 950,000 distinct CDR3 sequences, with over 9% observed a single time. These same data were also listed under a study on yellow fever vaccine responses in identical twins.

Sequencing was done on a sample of PBMCs. The receptors were sampled from a woman younger than 35 in good health.

CDR3 DNA sequence: TGCAGTGGGGTAGCCCCGAGCACAGATACGCAGTATTTT. This gives the protein CSGVAPSTDTQYF. The chain joins TRBV20-1 to TRBJ2-3; D unclear. Germline V gene data show CDR1 as DFQATT and CDR2 as SNEGSKA (reference sequence). Trimming stripped 7 bases from V and 0 bases from J, with 11 bases between. The CDR3 contains 13 residues.

This clonotype was counted ten times or more. The genes are TRBV3-1 and TRBJ2-2, with D uncertain. Germline V gives CDR1 LGHDT, CDR2 YNNKEL (reference sequence). The CDR3 runs to 15 residues. V dropped 3 bases and J dropped 7 bases, with 15 bases sitting between them. In DNA form, the CDR3 reads TGTGCCAGCAGCCAGGCACCTCTAAACGGCGGGGAGCTGTTTTTT. Its translation: CASSQAPLNGGELFF.

The chain employs TRBV20-1 and TRBJ2-1; D gene ambiguous. V dropped 3 bases and J dropped 2 bases, with 5 bases sitting between them. The germline CDR1 and CDR2 sequences are DFQATT and SNEGSKA (reference sequence). This CDR3 spans 12 amino acids. CDR3 coding DNA: TGCAGTGCTAGCCCTGCCTACAATGAGCAGTTCTTC. It is translated as CSASPAYNEQFF.

This chain connects TRBV7-9 to TRBJ2-7; D might be TRBD1 or TRBD2, each matching 5 bases. Germline CDR1 and CDR2: SEHNR and FQNEAQ (reference sequence). The CDR3 has 16 residues. The V and J ends lost 5 bases and 0 bases respectively, with 17 bases between them. CDR3 DNA: TGTGCCAGCAGCCCGACCTTCGGGGACGCCTCCTACGAGCAGTACTTC. It specifies CASSPTFGDASYEQYF.

This clonotype came up many times. CDR3 sequence (DNA): TGTGCCAGCAGTGAAAAACCCTATGGCTACACCTTC. This codes for CASSEKPYGYTF. V is TRBV12-3 or TRBV12-4 and J is TRBJ1-2, with unresolved D. This CDR3 comprises 12 residues. V dropped 5 bases and J dropped 4 bases, with 8 bases sitting between them.

This clonotype was found once. The CDR3 bases are TGTGCCAGCAGCCTGAAGGGGGCGGATAGCTCCTACAATGAGCAGTTCTTC. This sequence encodes CASSLKGADSSYNEQFF. The rearrangement uses TRBV12-3 or TRBV12-4 and TRBJ2-1; 7 bases align to TRBD1. The CDR3 is made up of 17 amino acids. J gave up 0 bases and V 6 bases, and 11 bases lay outside the gene matches.

The chain couples TRBV12-5 to TRBJ1-2; D gene unclear. The V end lost 10 bases, the J end lost 1 base, and 7 bases lay between the germline ends. Germline loops: CDR1 LGHNT, CDR2 FRNRAP. The CDR3 is 11 amino acids. The CDR3 sequence: CAIWGNYGYTF. For the CDR3, the DNA is TGTGCTATATGGGGTAACTATGGCTACACCTTC.

The table lists this clonotype with a few counts. The chain carries TRBV10-3 and TRBJ2-1; D gene ambiguous. Trimming stripped 0 bases from V and 0 bases from J, with 12 bases between. Germline values: CDR1 ENHRY, CDR2 SYGVKD. This CDR3 comprises 17 residues. The DNA for the CDR3 is TGTGCCATCAGTGAGTCGTCTGTGGGCCTCTCCTACAATGAGCAGTTCTTC. Translation gives CAISESSVGLSYNEQFF.

The V and J genes are TRBV4-2 and TRBJ1-1; no clear D gene. V was clipped by 0 bases and J by 0 bases, with 8 bases between them. Germline CDR1 is LGHNA and CDR2 is YNFKEQ. This CDR3 comprises 15 residues. This CDR3 is CASSQDDVMNTEAFF. For the CDR3, the DNA is TGTGCCAGCAGCCAAGATGACGTCATGAACACTGAAGCTTTCTTT.

This clonotype was found many times. V and J are TRBV28 and TRBJ2-4; 7 bases are a match to TRBD1. V gave up 5 bases and J gave up 1 base; unmatched junction bases: 8. CDR1 is MDHEN and CDR2 is SYDVKM in the germline V gene. The CDR3 is made up of 16 amino acids. The CDR3 sequence is CASSAFDRVAKNIQYF. DNA for the CDR3: TGTGCCAGCAGTGCCTTTGACAGGGTTGCCAAAAACATTCAGTACTTC. The variable domain in full, completed from reference TRBV28 and TRBJ2-4, reads DVKVTQSSRYLVKRTGEKVFLECVQDMDHENMFWYRQDPGLGLRLIYFSYDVKMKEKGDIPEGYSVSREKKERFSLILESASTNQTSMYLCASSAFDRVAKNIQYFGAGTRLSVL.

V is TRBV20-1 and J is TRBJ1-5; no definite D call. This CDR3 contains 16 residues. The germline gives CDR1 DFQATT, CDR2 SNEGSKA (reference sequence). The V gene lost 3 bases and the J gene lost 0 bases, with 15 bases spanning the gap. The CDR3 DNA follows: TGCAGTGCTAGTCTACCAAGGGTTGTTAGCAATCAGCCCCAGCATTTT. Protein sequence: CSASLPRVVSNQPQHF.

This clonotype came up a few times. The V gene is TRBV20-1, the J gene TRBJ2-2, with 7 bases lining up with TRBD2. This CDR3 region has 17 residues. V was clipped by 3 bases and J by 0 bases; unmatched bases: 10. From germline, CDR1 is DFQATT and CDR2 SNEGSKA (reference sequence). Written as DNA, the CDR3 is TGCAGTGCTAGGGGGGGGATGGCGCACCCGAACACCGGGGAGCTGTTTTTT. Protein sequence: CSARGGMAHPNTGELFF.

The rearrangement links TRBV9 to TRBJ1-2, with D maybe TRBD1 (5 bases). CDR1 and CDR2 (germline): SGDLS, YYNGEE. This CDR3 has 16 amino acids. V was pared by 3 bases and J by 7 bases, with 22 bases between. The CDR3 is CASSASGGLETGGYTF. CDR3 sequence (DNA): TGTGCCAGCAGCGCGAGCGGGGGACTGGAGACGGGTGGCTACACCTTC. Full variable domain (remainder filled in from reference TRBV9 and TRBJ1-2): DSGVTQTPKHLITATGQRVTLRCSPRSGDLSVYWYQQSLDQGLQFLIQYYNGEERAKGNILERFSAQQFPDLHSELNLSSLELGDSALYFCASSASGGLETGGYTFGSGTRLTVV.

In this sample, this clonotype turned up a few times. For the CDR3, the DNA is TGTGCCAGCAGCGTCACGGGGGAGTGCGAGCAGTACGTC. Amino acid sequence: CASSVTGECEQYV. The J gene is TRBJ2-7, the V gene TRBV9; D possibly corresponds to TRBD2 (6 bases). The V gene lost 2 bases and the J gene lost 6 bases, with 12 bases spanning the gap. This CDR3 has 13 amino acids. Germline CDR1 reads SGDLS; CDR2 reads YYNGEE.

The CDR3 loop is CASSGGGADTQYF. The CDR3 bases are TGTGCCAGTAGCGGGGGGGGTGCAGATACGCAGTATTTT. V usage is TRBV7-7 and J usage is TRBJ2-3, with 11 bases aligning to TRBD2. Trimming cost V 9 bases and J 4 bases; bases outside gene matches: 3. CDR1 and CDR2 from the germline V gene are SSHAT and FNYEAQ (reference sequence). The CDR3 is made up of 13 amino acids.

The chain employs TRBV20-1 and TRBJ2-3, with 10 bases matching TRBD2. Germline V gene data show CDR1 as DFQATT and CDR2 as SNEGSKA (reference sequence). V was clipped by 5 bases and J by 5 bases; unmatched bases: 7. The CDR3 covers 14 residues. CDR3 in amino acids: CSAHLAGVVDTQYF. In DNA, the CDR3 is TGCAGTGCTCATCTAGCGGGGGTAGTAGATACGCAGTATTTT.

This clonotype appeared a few times. The gene calls are TRBV9 and TRBJ2-5, with TRBD2 matching over 12 bases. The CDR3 loop spans 17 amino acids. CDR1 SGDLS and CDR2 YYNGEE come from the germline V gene. V dropped 0 bases and J dropped 3; count of bases not matched to a gene: 6. The CDR3 bases are TGTGCCAGCAGCGTAGCTGCACTAGCGGGGGGCAAAGAGACCCAGTACTTC. This sequence encodes CASSVAALAGGKETQYF.

The CDR3 DNA reads as TGTGCCAGCAGTGATCGTCAGCTTAATTCACCCCTCCACTTT. Its protein product is CASSDRQLNSPLHF. This rearrangement joins TRBV25-1 to TRBJ1-6; D ambiguous. The CDR3 contains 14 residues. V was cut by 3 bases and J by 6 bases, with 9 bases left in between. Per germline, CDR1 MGHDK and CDR2 SYGVNS.

This chain links TRBV12-3 or TRBV12-4 with TRBJ1-5; possible D gene TRBD1, 5 bases. The CDR3 extends over 14 amino acids. V lost 3 bases, J lost 6 bases, and 12 bases lay in between. Here the CDR3 reads CASSFGGGAQPQHF. The CDR3 nucleotides read TGTGCCAGCAGTTTTGGGGGAGGTGCTCAGCCCCAGCATTTT.

This chain uses TRBV11-2 with TRBJ2-1; 10 nucleotides agree with TRBD2. This CDR3 region has 18 residues. Germline trimming cut 5 bases from V and 4 bases from J; bases unmatched to any gene: 14. Germline V lookup: CDR1 SGHAT, CDR2 FQNNGV. As DNA, the CDR3 is TGTGCCAGCAGCCGACGAGCGGGTGGGACTAGCGAGTACAATGAGCAGTTCTTC. Protein sequence: CASSRRAGGTSEYNEQFF.

This clonotype was counted many times. The gene calls are TRBV12-3 or TRBV12-4 and TRBJ2-5; D is possibly TRBD2 (5 bases). There are 14 residues in the CDR3. Trimming cost V 6 bases and J 4 bases, with 15 bases left between them. The CDR3 protein is CASSLTSRRETQYF. Written as DNA, the CDR3 is TGTGCCAGCAGCCTCACTAGTCGGAGAGAGACCCAGTACTTC.

The rearrangement links TRBV5-1 to TRBJ2-3; a weak D match, TRBD2 (6 bases). The CDR3 loop spans 16 amino acids. The germline V gene encodes CDR1 SGHRS and CDR2 YFSETQ. Trimming took 4 bases from V and 0 from J, leaving 15 bases between them. The CDR3 DNA reads TGCGCCAGCAGCCCGGGGGAGGCAAAAAGCACAGATACGCAGTATTTT. Its translation is CASSPGEAKSTDTQYF.